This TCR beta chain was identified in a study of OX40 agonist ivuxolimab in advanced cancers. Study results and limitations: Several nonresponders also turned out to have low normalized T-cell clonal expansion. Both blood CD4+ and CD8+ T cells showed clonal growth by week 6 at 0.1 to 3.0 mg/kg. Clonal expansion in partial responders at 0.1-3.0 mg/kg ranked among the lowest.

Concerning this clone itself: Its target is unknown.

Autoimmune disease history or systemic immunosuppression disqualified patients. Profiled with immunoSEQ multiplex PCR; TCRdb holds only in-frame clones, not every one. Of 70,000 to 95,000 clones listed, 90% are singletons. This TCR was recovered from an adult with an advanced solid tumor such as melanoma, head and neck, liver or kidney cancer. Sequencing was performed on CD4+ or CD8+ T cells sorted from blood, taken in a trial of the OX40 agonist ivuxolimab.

CDR3 in amino acids: CASSVGFDRGRTTNEKLFF. The CDR3 coding sequence is TGTGCCAGCAGCGTAGGATTCGACCGGGGACGAACAACTAATGAAAAACTGTTTTTT. This sequence joins TRBV9 and TRBJ1-4; D is possibly TRBD1 (5 bases). This CDR3 contains 19 residues. Germline values: CDR1 SGDLS, CDR2 YYNGEE. Trimming pared 0 bases from V and 0 bases from J, leaving 18 bases between.